This passage covers 11 T cell receptor beta chains from one sample sequenced in a study of OX40 agonist ivuxolimab in advanced cancers. The method was immunoSEQ multiplex PCR; TCRdb's version includes in-frame clones alone and lacks a portion of them. The table lists some 70,000 clones, 70% to 90% of them singletons. The sample was CD4+ or CD8+ T cells sorted from blood, taken in a trial of the OX40 agonist ivuxolimab. All receptors come from an adult with an advanced solid tumor such as melanoma, head and neck, liver or kidney cancer.

This chain links TRBV7-9 with TRBJ2-7; D remains ambiguous. Germline CDR1 and CDR2: SEHNR and FQNEAQ (reference sequence). V was clipped by 2 bases and J by 6 bases, with 8 bases between them. This CDR3 has 12 amino acids. CDR3 sequence: CASSLFLSEQYF. The DNA for the CDR3 is TGTGCCAGCAGCTTATTTCTAAGCGAGCAGTACTTC.

This chain links TRBV5-5 with TRBJ2-1, with D unresolved. Trimming cost V 0 bases and J 5 bases, with 9 bases left between them. The CDR3 loop spans 14 amino acids. CDR1 and CDR2 (germline): SGHKS, YYEKEE (reference sequence). The CDR3 DNA reads TGTGCCAGCAGCTTGGAACCCCGGGACAATGAGCAGTTCTTC. This gives the protein CASSLEPRDNEQFF.

This chain uses TRBV5-1 with TRBJ1-5; possibly TRBD1 for D (5 bases). Germline assignment: CDR1 SGHRS and CDR2 YFSETQ. Deletions cut 4 bases from V and 5 bases from J, with 16 bases between. This CDR3 region has 15 residues. This CDR3 is CASSPGEMGDQPQHF. CDR3 bases: TGCGCCAGCAGCCCGGGGGAAATGGGGGATCAGCCCCAGCATTTT.

CDR3 in amino acids: CASSYGYSGANVLTF. DNA for the CDR3: TGTGCCAGCAGCTATGGTTACTCTGGGGCCAACGTCCTGACTTTC. The rearrangement uses TRBV11-2 and TRBJ2-6; D ambiguous. The CDR3 spans 15 residues. V was trimmed by 4 bases and J by 0 bases, leaving 7 bases between them. Germline assignment: CDR1 SGHAT and CDR2 FQNNGV.

V gene TRBV5-1 combines with J gene TRBJ1-4; possible D gene TRBD1, 6 bases. Germline lookup yields CDR1 SGHRS and CDR2 YFSETQ. The V end was cut by 0 bases, the J end by 6 bases, with 15 bases between. The CDR3 is made up of 16 amino acids. The CDR3 coding sequence is TGCGCCAGCAGCTTGGGCCGACAGGCCCGGGATGAAAAACTGTTTTTT. Translating gives CASSLGRQARDEKLFF.

The gene calls are TRBV5-1 and TRBJ2-3; D might be TRBD1 or TRBD2, each matching 5 bases. The germline V gene encodes CDR1 SGHRS and CDR2 YFSETQ. Trimming left V 4 bases short and J 0 bases short, with 15 bases between. The CDR3 consists of 16 residues. The CDR3 region has the DNA TGCGCCAGCAGCCCAAGGGACGCCCAAAGCACAGATACGCAGTATTTT. It specifies CASSPRDAQSTDTQYF.

The chain couples TRBV29-1 to TRBJ2-5; D is tentatively TRBD1 or TRBD2 (7 bases each). The CDR3 consists of 15 residues. CDR1 and CDR2 from the germline V gene are SQVTM and ANQGSEA. The germline V and J ends were trimmed by 5 bases and 1 base, with 17 bases remaining between them. The CDR3 is CSVSGRGPLQETQYF. The CDR3, as DNA: TGCAGCGTTTCGGGGAGGGGGCCCCTCCAAGAGACCCAGTACTTC.

This clone was detected many times. V gene TRBV2 combines with J gene TRBJ1-5; tentatively, D is TRBD1 (5 bases). The germline CDR1 and CDR2 sequences are SNHLY and FYNNEI. The CDR3 is 13 residues long. V was trimmed by 4 bases and J by 1 base, leaving 5 bases between them. CDR3 DNA: TGTGCCAGCAGTGGGGGCAGCAATCAGCCCCAGCATTTT. This gives the protein CASSGGSNQPQHF.

V is TRBV6-1 and J is TRBJ2-7, with TRBD1 matching 7 bases. The junction had 4 bases not matched to a gene; V was cut back by 7 bases and J by 1 base. Germline V gene data show CDR1 as MNHNS and CDR2 as SASEGT. This CDR3 spans 13 amino acids. The CDR3 DNA is TGTGCCAGCACCGGGACAGTTTCCTACGAGCAGTACTTC. Its protein is CASTGTVSYEQYF.

The genes are TRBV30 and TRBJ2-7; D is unresolved. V lost 5 bases, J lost 0 bases, and 8 bases lay in between. The CDR3 runs 12 residues. Germline CDR1 and CDR2: GTSNPN and SVGIG (reference sequence). In DNA form, the CDR3 reads TGTGCCTGGTCCGACAACTCCTACGAGCAGTACTTC. This sequence encodes CAWSDNSYEQYF.

The rearrangement links TRBV5-1 to TRBJ1-2, with D unclear. There are 14 residues in the CDR3. Germline loops: CDR1 SGHRS, CDR2 YFSETQ. Between the trimmed V and J ends, which lost 0 bases and 4 bases, there was a span of 10 bases. CDR3 nucleotides: TGCGCCAGCAGCTTGGATCCCGGGATCTATGGCTACACCTTC. This codes for CASSLDPGIYGYTF.